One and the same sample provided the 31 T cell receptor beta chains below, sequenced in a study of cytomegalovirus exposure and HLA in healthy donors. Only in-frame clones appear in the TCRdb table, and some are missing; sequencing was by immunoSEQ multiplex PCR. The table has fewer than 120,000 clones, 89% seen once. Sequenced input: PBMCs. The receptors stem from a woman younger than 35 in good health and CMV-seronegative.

CDR3 nucleotide sequence: TGTGCCAGCAGTTTAAGGCAGGGAAATAGGTATGGCTACACCTTC. Translated, it gives CASSLRQGNRYGYTF. The chain links TRBV28 to TRBJ1-2, with D possibly being TRBD1 (5 bases). The V gene's germline CDR1 is MDHEN and CDR2 SYDVKM. There are 15 residues in the CDR3. V lost 2 bases to trimming and J lost 5 bases, with 15 bases between them.

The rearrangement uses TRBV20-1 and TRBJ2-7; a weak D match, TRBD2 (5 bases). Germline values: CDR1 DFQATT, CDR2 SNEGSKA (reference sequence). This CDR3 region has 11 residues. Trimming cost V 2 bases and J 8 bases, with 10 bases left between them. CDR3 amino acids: CSARTRGKQYF. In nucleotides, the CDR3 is TGCAGTGCTAGAACAAGAGGGAAGCAGTACTTC.

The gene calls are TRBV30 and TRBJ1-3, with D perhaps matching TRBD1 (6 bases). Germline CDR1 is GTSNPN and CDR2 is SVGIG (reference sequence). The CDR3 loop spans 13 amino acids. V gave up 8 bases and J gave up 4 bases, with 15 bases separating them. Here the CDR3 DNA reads TGTGCCCGGTGGTGGGGGGGCGGAAACACCATATATTTT. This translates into CARWWGGGNTIYF.

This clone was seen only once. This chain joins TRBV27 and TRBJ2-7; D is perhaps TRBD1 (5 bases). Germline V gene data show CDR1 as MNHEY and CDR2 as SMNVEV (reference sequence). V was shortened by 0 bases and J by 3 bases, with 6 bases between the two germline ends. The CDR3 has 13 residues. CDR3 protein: CASSLSDNYEQYF. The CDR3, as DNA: TGTGCCAGCAGTTTATCGGACAACTACGAGCAGTACTTC.

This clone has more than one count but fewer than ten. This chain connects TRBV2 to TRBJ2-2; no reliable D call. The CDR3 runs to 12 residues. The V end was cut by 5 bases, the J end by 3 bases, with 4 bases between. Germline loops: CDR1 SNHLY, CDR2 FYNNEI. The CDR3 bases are TGTGCCAGCAGTCTATACACCGGGGAGCTGTTTTTT. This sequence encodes CASSLYTGELFF. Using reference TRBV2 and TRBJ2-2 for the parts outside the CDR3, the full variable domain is EPEVTQTPSHQVTQMGQEVILRCVPISNHLYFYWYRQILGQKVEFLVSFYNNEISEKSEIFDDQFSVERPDGSNFTLKIRSTKLEDSAMYFCASSLYTGELFFGEGSRLTVL.

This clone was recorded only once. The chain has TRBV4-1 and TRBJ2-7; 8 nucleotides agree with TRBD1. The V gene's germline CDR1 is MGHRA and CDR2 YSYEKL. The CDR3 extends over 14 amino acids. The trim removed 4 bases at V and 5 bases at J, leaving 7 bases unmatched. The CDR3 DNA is TGCGCCAGCAGCCTAACACAGGGGGTCCACGAGCAGTACTTC. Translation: CASSLTQGVHEQYF.

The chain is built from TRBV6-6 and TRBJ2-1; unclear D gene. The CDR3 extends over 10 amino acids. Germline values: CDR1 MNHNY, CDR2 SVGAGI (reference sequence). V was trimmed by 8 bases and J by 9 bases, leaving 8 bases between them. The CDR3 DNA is TGTGCCAGCGGCGAGGTTGAGCAGTTCTTC. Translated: CASGEVEQFF.

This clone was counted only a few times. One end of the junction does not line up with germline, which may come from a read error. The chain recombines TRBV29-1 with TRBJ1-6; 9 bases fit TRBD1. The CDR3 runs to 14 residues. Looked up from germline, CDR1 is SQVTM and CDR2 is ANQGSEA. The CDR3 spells CSVEERDRDSPLHF. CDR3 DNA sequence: TGCAGCGTTGAAGAGAGGGACAGGGATTCTCCCCTCCACTTT.

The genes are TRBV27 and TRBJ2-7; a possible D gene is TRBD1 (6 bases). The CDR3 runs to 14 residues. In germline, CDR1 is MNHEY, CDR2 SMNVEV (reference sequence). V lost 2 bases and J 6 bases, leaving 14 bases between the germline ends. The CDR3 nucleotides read TGTGCCAGCAGTTTAAGGACAGTAAATGGCGAGCAGTACTTC. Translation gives CASSLRTVNGEQYF.

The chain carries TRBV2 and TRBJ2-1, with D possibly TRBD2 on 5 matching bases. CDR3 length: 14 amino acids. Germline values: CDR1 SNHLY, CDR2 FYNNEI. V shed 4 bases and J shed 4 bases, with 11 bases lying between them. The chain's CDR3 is CASSGVARYNEQFF. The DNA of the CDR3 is TGTGCCAGCAGTGGGGTAGCGAGGTACAATGAGCAGTTCTTC.

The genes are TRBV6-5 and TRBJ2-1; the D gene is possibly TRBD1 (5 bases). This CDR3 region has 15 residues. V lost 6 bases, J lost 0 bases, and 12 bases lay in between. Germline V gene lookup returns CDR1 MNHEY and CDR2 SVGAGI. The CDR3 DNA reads TGTGCCAGCAGGTTGACAGAGCTCTCCTACAATGAGCAGTTCTTC. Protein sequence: CASRLTELSYNEQFF.

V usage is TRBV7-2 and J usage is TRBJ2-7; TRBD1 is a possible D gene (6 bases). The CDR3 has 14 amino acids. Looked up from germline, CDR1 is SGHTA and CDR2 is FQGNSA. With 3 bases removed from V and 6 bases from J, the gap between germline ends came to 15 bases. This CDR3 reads CASSLGPNRAEQYF. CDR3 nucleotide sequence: TGTGCCAGCAGCTTGGGGCCTAACAGGGCCGAGCAGTACTTC.

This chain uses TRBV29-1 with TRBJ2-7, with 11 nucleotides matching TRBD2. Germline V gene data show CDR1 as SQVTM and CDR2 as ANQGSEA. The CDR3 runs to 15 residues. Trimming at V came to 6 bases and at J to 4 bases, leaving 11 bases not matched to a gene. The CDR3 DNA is TGCAGCGTACACCTTGGGACTAGCGGATCATACGAGCAGTACTTC. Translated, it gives CSVHLGTSGSYEQYF.

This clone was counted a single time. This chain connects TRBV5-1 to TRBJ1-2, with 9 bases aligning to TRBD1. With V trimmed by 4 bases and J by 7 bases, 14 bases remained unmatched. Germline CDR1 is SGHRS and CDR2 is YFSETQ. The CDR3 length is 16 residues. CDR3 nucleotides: TGCGCCAGCAGCCTTACAATACAGGGGGCGGGAAGTGGCTACACCTTC. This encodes CASSLTIQGAGSGYTF. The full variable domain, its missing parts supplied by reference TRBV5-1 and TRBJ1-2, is KAGVTQTPRYLIKTRGQQVTLSCSPISGHRSVSWYQQTPGQGLQFLFEYFSETQRNKGNFPGRFSGRQFSNSRSEMNVSTLELGDSALYLCASSLTIQGAGSGYTFGSGTRLTVV.

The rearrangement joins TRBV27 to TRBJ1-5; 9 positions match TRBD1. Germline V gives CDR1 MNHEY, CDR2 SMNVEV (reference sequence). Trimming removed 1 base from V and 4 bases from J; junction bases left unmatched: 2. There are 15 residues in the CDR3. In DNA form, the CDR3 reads TGTGCCAGCAGTTTATTCGGACAGGGGAATCAGCCCCAGCATTTT. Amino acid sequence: CASSLFGQGNQPQHF.

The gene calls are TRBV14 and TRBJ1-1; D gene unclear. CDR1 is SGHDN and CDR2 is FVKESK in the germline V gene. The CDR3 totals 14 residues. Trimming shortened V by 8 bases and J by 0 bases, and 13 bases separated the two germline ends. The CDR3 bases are TGTGCCAGCTCCAGGCAATATTTGAACACTGAAGCTTTCTTT. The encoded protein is CASSRQYLNTEAFF.

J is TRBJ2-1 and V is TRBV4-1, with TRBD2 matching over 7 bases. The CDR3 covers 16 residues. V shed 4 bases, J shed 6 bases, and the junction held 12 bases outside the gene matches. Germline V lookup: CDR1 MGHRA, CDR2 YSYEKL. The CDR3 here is CASSPARASGSNEQFF. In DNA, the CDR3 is TGCGCCAGCAGCCCCGCGAGGGCTAGCGGCTCCAATGAGCAGTTCTTC.

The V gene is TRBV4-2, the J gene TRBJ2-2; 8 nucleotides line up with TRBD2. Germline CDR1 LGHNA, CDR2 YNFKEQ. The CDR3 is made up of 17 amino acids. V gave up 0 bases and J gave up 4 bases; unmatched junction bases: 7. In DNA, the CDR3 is TGTGCCAGCAGCCAAGAAACGGGGGGGCCGCGCACCGGGGAGCTGTTTTTT. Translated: CASSQETGGPRTGELFF.

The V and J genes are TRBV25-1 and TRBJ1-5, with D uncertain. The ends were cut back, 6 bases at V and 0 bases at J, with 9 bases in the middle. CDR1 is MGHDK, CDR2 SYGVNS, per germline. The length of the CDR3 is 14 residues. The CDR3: CASSDTYSNQPQHF. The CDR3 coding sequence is TGTGCCAGCAGCGACACTTATAGCAATCAGCCCCAGCATTTT.

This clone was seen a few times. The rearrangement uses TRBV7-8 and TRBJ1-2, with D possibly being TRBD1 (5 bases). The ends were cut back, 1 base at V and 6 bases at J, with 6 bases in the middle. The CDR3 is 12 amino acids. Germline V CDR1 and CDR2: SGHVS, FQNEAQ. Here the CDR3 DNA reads TGTGCCAGCAGCTTAGGGGGGGATGGCTACACCTTC. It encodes CASSLGGDGYTF.

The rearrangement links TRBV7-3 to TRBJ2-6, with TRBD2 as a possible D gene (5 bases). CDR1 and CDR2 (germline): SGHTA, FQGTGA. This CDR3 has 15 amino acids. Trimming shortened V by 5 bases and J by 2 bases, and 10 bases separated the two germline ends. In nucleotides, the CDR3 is TGTGCCAGCAGCCTAGGAGGCCCTGGGGCCAACGTCCTGACTTTC. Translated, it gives CASSLGGPGANVLTF.

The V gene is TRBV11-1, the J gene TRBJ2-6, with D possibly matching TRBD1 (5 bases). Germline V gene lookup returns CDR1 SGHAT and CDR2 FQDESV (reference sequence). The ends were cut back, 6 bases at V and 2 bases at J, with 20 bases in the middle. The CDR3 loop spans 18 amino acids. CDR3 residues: CASRSGEGVRAGANVLTF. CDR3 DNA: TGTGCCAGCAGGTCTGGCGAAGGAGTCAGGGCTGGGGCCAACGTCCTGACTTTC.

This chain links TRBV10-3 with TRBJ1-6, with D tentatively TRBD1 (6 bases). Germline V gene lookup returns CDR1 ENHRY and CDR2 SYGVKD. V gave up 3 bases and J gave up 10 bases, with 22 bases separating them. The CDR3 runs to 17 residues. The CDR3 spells CAISDRSGGQVGSPLHF. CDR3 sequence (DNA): TGTGCCATCAGTGACCGTTCTGGGGGCCAAGTAGGATCACCCCTCCACTTT.

CDR3 DNA: TGCGCCAGCGAGGTAGCCAAAAACATTCAGTACTTC. The encoded protein is CASEVAKNIQYF. The chain combines TRBV10-1 with TRBJ2-4, with D unresolved. The CDR3 has 12 residues. The V and J ends lost 8 bases and 0 bases respectively, with 5 bases between them. Germline values: CDR1 WNHNN, CDR2 SYGVQD (reference sequence).

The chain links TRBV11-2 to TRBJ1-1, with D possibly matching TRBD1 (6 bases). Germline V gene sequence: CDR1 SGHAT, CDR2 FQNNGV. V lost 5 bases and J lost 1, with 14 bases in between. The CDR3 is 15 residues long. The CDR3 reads CASSLTWGRNTEAFF. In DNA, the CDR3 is TGTGCCAGCAGCCTTACTTGGGGGCGGAACACTGAAGCTTTCTTT.

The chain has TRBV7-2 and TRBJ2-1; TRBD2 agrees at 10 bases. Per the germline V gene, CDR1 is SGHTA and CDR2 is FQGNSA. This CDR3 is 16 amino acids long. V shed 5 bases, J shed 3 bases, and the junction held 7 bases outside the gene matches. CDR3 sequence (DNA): TGTGCCAGCAGCCCCAACCGACTAGCGGGCTACAATGAGCAGTTCTTC. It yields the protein CASSPNRLAGYNEQFF.

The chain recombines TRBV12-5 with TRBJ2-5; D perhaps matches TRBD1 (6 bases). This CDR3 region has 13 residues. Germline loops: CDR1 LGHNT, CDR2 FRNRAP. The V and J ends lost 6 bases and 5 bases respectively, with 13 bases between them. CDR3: CASGRDTGETQYF. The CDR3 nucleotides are TGTGCTAGTGGCCGGGACACAGGGGAGACCCAGTACTTC.

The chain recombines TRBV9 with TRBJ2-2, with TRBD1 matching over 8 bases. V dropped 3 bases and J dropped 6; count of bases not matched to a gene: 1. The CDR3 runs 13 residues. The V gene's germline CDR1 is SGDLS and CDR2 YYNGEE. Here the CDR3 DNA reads TGTGCCAGCAGCGCACAGGGGGCCGGGGAGCTGTTTTTT. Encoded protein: CASSAQGAGELFF.

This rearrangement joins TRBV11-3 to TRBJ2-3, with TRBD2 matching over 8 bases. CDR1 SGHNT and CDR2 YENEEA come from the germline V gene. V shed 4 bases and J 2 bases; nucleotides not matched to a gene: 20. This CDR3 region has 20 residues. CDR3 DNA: TGTGCCAGCAGCTCCCAGTCCACTCAACTAGCGGACTACAACACAGATACGCAGTATTTT. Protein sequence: CASSSQSTQLADYNTDTQYF.

The CDR3 sequence: CAWSSGTRKMISYNEQFF. The CDR3 bases are TGTGCCTGGAGTTCCGGGACACGCAAAATGATATCCTACAATGAGCAGTTCTTC. V and J are TRBV30 and TRBJ2-1, with D perhaps TRBD1 (6 bases). Germline values: CDR1 GTSNPN, CDR2 SVGIG (reference sequence). V was pared by 2 bases and J by 1 base, with 21 bases between. The CDR3 runs 18 residues.

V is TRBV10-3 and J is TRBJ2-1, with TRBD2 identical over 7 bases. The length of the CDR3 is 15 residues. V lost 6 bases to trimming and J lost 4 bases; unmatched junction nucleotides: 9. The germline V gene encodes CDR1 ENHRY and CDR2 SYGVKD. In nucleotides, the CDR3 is TGTGCCATCAGGGGTACTAGCGACTTTTACAATGAGCAGTTCTTC. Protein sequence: CAIRGTSDFYNEQFF.